This T cell receptor beta chain was observed in a study of blood T cell repertoires in COVID-19. About the study: COVID-19 samples collected from the United States, Italy and Spain covered acute and convalescent phases. T cells, B-cell-depleted T cells, or PBMCs supplied cDNA or gDNA.

Per germline, CDR1 SGHRS and CDR2 YFSETQ. Trimming cost V 3 bases and J 2 bases; bases outside gene matches: 12. The CDR3 contains 18 residues. Methods used by the authors: Scientists estimated how many nucleated cells there were by amplifying reference gene primers. The repertoire was sequenced with immunoSEQ multiplex PCR; TCRdb's copy has only in-frame clones and lacks some. V and J calls plus clone size are reproduced from that table; the DNA served to infer D and trimming. Of hundreds of thousands of clones in the sample, 80% to 90% are singletons; the top ten hold 18%. V gene TRBV5-1 combines with J gene TRBJ2-3; 10 bases are a match to TRBD2. The sequencing input was peripheral blood. The TCR was taken from a woman over 75 with active or convalescent COVID-19. The CDR3 region is CASSSGLAGGPYTDTQYF. As DNA, the CDR3 is TGCGCCAGCAGCTCAGGATTAGCGGGAGGCCCATACACAGATACGCAGTATTTT.